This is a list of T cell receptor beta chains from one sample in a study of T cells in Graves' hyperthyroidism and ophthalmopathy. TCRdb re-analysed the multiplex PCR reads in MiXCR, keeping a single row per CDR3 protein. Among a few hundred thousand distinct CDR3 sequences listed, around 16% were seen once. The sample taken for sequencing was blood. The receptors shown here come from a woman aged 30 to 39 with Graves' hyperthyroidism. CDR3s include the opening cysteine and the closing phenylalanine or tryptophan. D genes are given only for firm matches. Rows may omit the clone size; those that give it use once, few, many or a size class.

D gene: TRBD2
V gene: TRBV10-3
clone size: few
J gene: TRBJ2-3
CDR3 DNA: TGTGCCATCAGTGAGGGGGTAGCGGGGTTCACAGATACGCAGTATTTT
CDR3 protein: CAISEGVAGFTDTQYF

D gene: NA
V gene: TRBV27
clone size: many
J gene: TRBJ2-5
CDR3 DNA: TGTGCCAGCAGTTTATTTGTGGGAGTAGAGACCCAGTACTTC
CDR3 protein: CASSLFVGVETQYF

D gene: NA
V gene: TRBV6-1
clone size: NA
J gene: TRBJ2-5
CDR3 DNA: TGTGCCAGCAGTGCCGGGCCGGACCAAGAGACCCAGTACTTC
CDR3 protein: CASSAGPDQETQYF

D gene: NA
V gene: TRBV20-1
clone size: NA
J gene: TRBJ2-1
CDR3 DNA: TGCAGTGCCAACGGGGGAATCAGCAATGAGCAGTTCTTC
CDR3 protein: CSANGGISNEQFF

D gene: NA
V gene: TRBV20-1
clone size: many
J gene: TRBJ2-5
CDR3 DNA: TGCAGTGCTAGAGATGGGATGGAGTGGTACTTC
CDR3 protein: CSARDGMEWYF

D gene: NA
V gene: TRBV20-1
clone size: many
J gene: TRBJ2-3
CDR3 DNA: TGCAGTGCTGGGACTAGCACAGATACGCAGTATTTT
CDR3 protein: CSAGTSTDTQYF

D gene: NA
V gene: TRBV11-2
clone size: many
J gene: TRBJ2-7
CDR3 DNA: TGTGCCAGCAGCTTAGAGGCCCAAACCTACGAGCAGTACTTC
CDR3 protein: CASSLEAQTYEQYF

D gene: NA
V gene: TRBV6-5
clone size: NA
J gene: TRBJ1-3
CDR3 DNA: TGTGCCAGCAGTTACTCTAAGTCTGGAAACACCATATATTTT
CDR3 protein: CASSYSKSGNTIYF

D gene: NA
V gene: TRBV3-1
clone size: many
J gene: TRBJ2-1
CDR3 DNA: TGTGCCAGCAGCCAAGGAATTACCCCCCAAAACAATGAGCAGTTCTTC
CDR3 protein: CASSQGITPQNNEQFF

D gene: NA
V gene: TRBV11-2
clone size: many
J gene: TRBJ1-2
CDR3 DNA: TGTGCCAGCGGACGGGGGCAAGACTATGGCTACACCTTC
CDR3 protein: CASGRGQDYGYTF

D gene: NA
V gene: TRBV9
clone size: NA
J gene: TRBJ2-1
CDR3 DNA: TGTGCCAGCAGCGTAGACGGGGGAGCGGAGCAGTTCTTC
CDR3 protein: CASSVDGGAEQFF

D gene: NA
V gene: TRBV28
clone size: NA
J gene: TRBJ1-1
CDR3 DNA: TGTGCCAGCAGTTTAGTTCAGGGAAGGGGAACTAAAGCTTTCTTT
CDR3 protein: CASSLVQGRGTKAFF

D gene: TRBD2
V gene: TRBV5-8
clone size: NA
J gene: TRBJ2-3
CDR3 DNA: TGTGCCAGCAGCTTGATCTCTAGCGGGAGGGGAACAGATACGCAGTATTTT
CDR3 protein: CASSLISSGRGTDTQYF

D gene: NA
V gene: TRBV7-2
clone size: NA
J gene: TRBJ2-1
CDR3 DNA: TGTGCCAGCAGCTTAGAGCCCGACTCCTACAATGAGCAGTTCTTC
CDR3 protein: CASSLEPDSYNEQFF

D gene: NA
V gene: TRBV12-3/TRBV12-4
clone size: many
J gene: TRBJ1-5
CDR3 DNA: TGTGCCAGCAGGCCCGCCGGGAATCAGCCCCAGCATTTT
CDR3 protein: CASRPAGNQPQHF

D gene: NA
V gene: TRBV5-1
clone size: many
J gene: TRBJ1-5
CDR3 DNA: TGCGCCAGCAGCTCCGGGACGAATAGCAATCAGCCCCAGCATTTT
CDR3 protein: CASSSGTNSNQPQHF

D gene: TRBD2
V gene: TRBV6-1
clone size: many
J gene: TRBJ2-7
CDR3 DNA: TGTGCCAGCAGTGATAGCGGGACCTCCTACGAGCAGTACTTC
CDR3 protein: CASSDSGTSYEQYF

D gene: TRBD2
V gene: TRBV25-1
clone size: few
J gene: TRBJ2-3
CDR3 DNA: TGTGCCAGCAGTGATCCAGCGGGAAGCACAGATACGCAGTATTTT
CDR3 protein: CASSDPAGSTDTQYF

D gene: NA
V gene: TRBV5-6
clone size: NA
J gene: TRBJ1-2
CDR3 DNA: TGTGCCAGCAGCTCCGCCTTGATATTTGGACGCTACACCTTC
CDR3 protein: CASSSALIFGRYTF

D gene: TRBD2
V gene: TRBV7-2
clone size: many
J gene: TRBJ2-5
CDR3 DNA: TGTGCCAGCAGCCAAACTAGCGGGAGCAGGGTAGAGACCCAGTACTTC
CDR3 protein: CASSQTSGSRVETQYF

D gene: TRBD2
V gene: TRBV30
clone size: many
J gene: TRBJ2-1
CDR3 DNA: TGTGCCTGGGGGGGGGTGGACTCCTACAATGAGCAGTTCTTC
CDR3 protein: CAWGGVDSYNEQFF

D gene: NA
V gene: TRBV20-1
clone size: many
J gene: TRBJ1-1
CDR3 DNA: TGCAGTGCTAGAAGGGGGGCGGTGAACACTGAAGCTTTCTTT
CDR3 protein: CSARRGAVNTEAFF

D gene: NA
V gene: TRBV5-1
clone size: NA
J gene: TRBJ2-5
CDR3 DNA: TGCGCCAGCAGCTTTACACAGAACCAAGAGACCCAGTACTTC
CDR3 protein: CASSFTQNQETQYF

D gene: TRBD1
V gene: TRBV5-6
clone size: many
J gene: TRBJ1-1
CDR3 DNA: TGTGCCAGCAGCTTTAGGACAGGTTATGAAGCTTTCTTT
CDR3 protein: CASSFRTGYEAFF

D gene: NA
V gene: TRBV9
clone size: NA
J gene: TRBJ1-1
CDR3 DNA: TGTGCCAGCAGCGTACACGGGGAAGGGGTCGGAGCTTTCTTT
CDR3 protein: CASSVHGEGVGAFF

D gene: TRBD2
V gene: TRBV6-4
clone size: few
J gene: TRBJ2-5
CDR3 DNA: TGTGCCAGCAGGGAAACCGGGAGGGAAGAGACCCAGTACTTC
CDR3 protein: CASRETGREETQYF

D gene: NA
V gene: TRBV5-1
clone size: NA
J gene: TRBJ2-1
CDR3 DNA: TGCGCCAGCAGCTTATCCCGCGGGGTAGCTCCCTACAATGAGCAGTTCTTC
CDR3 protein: CASSLSRGVAPYNEQFF

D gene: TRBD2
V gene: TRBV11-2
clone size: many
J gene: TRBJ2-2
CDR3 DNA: TGTGCCAGCAGCTCCGTGGACAGCGGGAGCGTCGGGGAGCTGTTTTTT
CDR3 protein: CASSSVDSGSVGELFF

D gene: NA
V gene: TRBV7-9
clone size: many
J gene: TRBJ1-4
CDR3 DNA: TGTGCCAGCAGCGCCATTCCTCAGGGTGCCGGTAATGAAAAACTGTTTTTT
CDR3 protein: CASSAIPQGAGNEKLFF

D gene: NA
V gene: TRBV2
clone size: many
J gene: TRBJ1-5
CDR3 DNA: TGTGCCAGCACCGGGGTTGTGGGCAATCAGCCCCAGCATTTT
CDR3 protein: CASTGVVGNQPQHF

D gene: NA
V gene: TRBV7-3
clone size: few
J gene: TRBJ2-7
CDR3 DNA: TGTGCCAGCAGCTTAACGGCAGGGTCCGCCTACGAGCAGTACTTC
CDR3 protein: CASSLTAGSAYEQYF